Sequencing of this T cell receptor (beta chain) was carried out in a study of blood T cell repertoires in COVID-19 (dated by TCRdb to the early 2020s). Turning to the overall study: The collaborator samples originated in the United States, Italy and Spain and spanned the acute and convalescent phases of COVID-19. The dataset comprised deeply sampled blood TCRbeta repertoires from subjects exposed to, actively infected with, or recovered from COVID-19. The repertoires were made available in a free public database intended to serve as a resource for research on the immune response to SARS-CoV-2. A de-identified subject ID, COVID-19 status, age in years and sex were almost always included in the sample metadata. The prospective study material was composed of cDNA or gDNA derived from T cells, B-cell-depleted T cells, or PBMCs. Where HLA class I and class II types were available, the types were taken from metadata supplied by the sample provider, not from assay-based typing. The samples were drawn from the first 160 participants of the ongoing ImmuneRACE study and from 1,200 or so subjects provided by 6 global collaborators.

TCRbeta CDR3 regions were amplified from genomic DNA using the immunoSEQ Assay, a bias-controlled multiplex PCR. For the original study's pipeline: Within the assay, amplification of reference gene primers was used to estimate how many nucleated cells each sample contained. To quantify the absolute abundance of each unique TCRbeta CDR3 rearrangement, sequence reads were collapsed and filtered. For each sample, productive Simpson clonality was calculated as the square root of Simpson's diversity index across productive rearrangements. The table was pulled from immuneACCESS by TCRdb, which kept in-frame rearrangements only. Such tables lose some clones; where checked, under half of the loss comes from unresolved V genes, and the rest has no known cause. The V and J calls and clone size come from that table; D and trimming were worked out from the DNA. This sample holds 200,000 to 250,000 clones; 81% were observed only once. In total, the top ten clones hold about 8.9% of the sample.

A remark on this clone: This receptor's antigen is unknown. Nothing much larger sits one base from this clone, and base qualities are not available.

In the prospective study, participants were roughly 18 to 95 years old, resided in about two dozen geographic areas of the United States, and were enrolled through a virtual design. Cohort assignment in the prospective study relied on participant-reported clinical history from a screening survey and a study questionnaire. Each participant in the prospective study had whole blood, serum and a nasopharyngeal or oropharyngeal swab collected by mobile phlebotomists. Additional blood draws and questionnaires over an approximately two-month period could optionally be provided by prospective study participants. Prospective study blood samples were shipped either frozen or at room temperature before DNA extraction. On the study overall, not on this receptor specifically: How much clinical and demographic metadata was included differed by source and by participant, and the metadata was provided uncurated.

From the germline V gene, CDR1 is MNHEY and CDR2 is SVGAGI. V lost 6 bases and J lost 2 bases; the stretch between them is 15 bases long. The CDR3 covers 15 residues, taking in both the cysteine and the phenylalanine. Only CDR3 DNA remains: 45 bases, in frame from the first base. The source material was PBMCs or T cells enriched from blood (not recorded which). The TCR originated in a woman aged 50 to 60 with acute COVID-19. Recombination joined TRBV6-5 with TRBJ2-3; no confident D gene assignment can be made. Here the CDR3 is given as CASRPRPGSTDTQYF. The bases are TGTGCCAGCAGACCTCGGCCCGGGTCCACAGATACGCAGTATTTT.